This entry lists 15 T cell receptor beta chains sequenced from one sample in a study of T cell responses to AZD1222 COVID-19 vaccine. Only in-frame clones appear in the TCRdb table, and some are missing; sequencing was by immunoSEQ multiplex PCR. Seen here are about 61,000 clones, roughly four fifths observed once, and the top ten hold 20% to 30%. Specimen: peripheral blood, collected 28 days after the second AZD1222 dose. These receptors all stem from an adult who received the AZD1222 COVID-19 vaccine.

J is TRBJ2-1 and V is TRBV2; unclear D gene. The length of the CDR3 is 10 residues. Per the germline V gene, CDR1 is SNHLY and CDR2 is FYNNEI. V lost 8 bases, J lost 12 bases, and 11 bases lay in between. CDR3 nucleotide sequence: TGTGCCAGCGGTGGGGTTCGGCAGTTCTTC. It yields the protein CASGGVRQFF.

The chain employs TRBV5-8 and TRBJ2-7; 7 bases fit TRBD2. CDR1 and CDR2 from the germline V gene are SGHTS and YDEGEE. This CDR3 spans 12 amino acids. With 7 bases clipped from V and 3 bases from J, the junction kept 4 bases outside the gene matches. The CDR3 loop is CASRGGGYEQYF. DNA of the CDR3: TGTGCCAGCCGCGGGGGAGGCTACGAGCAGTACTTC.

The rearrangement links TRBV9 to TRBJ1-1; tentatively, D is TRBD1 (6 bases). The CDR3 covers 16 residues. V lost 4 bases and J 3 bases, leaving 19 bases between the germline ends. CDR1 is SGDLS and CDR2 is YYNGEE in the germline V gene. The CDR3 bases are TGTGCCAGCAGCAGCGTAACCCCCTCAGGGGACACTGAAGCTTTCTTT. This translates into CASSSVTPSGDTEAFF. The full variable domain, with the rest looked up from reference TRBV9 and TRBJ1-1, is DSGVTQTPKHLITATGQRVTLRCSPRSGDLSVYWYQQSLDQGLQFLIQYYNGEERAKGNILERFSAQQFPDLHSELNLSSLELGDSALYFCASSSVTPSGDTEAFFGQGTRLTVV.

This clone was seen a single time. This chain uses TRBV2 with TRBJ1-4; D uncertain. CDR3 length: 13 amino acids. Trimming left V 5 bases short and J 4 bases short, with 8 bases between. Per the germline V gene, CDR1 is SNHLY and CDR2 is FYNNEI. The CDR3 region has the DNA TGTGCCAGCAGTTCTCCGGTTAATGAAAAACTGTTTTTT. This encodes CASSSPVNEKLFF.

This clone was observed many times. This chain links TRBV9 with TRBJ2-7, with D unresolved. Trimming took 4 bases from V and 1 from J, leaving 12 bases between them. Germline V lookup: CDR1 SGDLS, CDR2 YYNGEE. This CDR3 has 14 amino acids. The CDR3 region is CASSPVGGSYEQYF. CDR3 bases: TGTGCCAGCAGCCCGGTGGGCGGTTCCTACGAGCAGTACTTC.

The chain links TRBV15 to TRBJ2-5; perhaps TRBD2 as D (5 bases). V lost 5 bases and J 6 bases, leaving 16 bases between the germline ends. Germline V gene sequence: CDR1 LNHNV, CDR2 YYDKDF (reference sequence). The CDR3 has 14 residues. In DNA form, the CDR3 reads TGTGCCACCAGCGGAAATCCAGGAGGACAGACCCAGTACTTC. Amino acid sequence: CATSGNPGGQTQYF.

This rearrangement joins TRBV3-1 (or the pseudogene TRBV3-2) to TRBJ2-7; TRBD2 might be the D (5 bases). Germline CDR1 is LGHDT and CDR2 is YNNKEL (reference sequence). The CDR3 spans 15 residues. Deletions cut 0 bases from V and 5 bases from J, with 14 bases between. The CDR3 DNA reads TGTGCCAGCAGCCAAGAGGGTCTAGCTGGCCACGAGCAGTACTTC. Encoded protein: CASSQEGLAGHEQYF.

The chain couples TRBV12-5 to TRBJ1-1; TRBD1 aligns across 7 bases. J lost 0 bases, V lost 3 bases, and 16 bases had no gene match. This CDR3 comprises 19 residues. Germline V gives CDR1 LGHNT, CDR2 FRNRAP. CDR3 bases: TGTGCTAGTGGTTTCGGACGCAACAGGACAGGAGAGATGAACACTGAAGCTTTCTTT. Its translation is CASGFGRNRTGEMNTEAFF. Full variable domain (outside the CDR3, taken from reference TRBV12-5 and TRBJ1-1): DARVTQTPRHKVTEMGQEVTMRCQPILGHNTVFWYRQTMMQGLELLAYFRNRAPLDDSGMPKDRFSAEMPDATLATLKIQPSEPRDSAVYFCASGFGRNRTGEMNTEAFFGQGTRLTVV.

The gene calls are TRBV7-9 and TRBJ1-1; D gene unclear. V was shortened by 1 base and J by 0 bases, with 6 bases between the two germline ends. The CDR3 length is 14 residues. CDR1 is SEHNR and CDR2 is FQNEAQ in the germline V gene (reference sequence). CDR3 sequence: CASSLDLVNTEAFF. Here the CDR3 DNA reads TGTGCCAGCAGCTTAGACTTAGTGAACACTGAAGCTTTCTTT.

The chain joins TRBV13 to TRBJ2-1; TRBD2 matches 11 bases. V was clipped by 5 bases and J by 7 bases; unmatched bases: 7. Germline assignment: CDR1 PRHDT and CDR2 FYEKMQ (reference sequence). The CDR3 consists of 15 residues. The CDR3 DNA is TGTGCCAGCAGCGGATACGGGACTAGCGGTAATGAGCAGTTCTTC. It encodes CASSGYGTSGNEQFF. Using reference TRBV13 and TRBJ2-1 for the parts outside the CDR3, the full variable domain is AAGVIQSPRHLIKEKRETATLKCYPIPRHDTVYWYQQGPGQDPQFLISFYEKMQSDKGSIPDRFSAQQFSDYHSELNMSSLELGDSALYFCASSGYGTSGNEQFFGPGTRLTVL.

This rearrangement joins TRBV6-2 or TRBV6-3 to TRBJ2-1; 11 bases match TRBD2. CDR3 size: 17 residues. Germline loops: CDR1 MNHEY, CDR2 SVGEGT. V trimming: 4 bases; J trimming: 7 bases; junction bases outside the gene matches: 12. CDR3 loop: CASSSIFSGRAANEQFF. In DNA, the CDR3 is TGTGCCAGCAGTTCGATCTTTAGCGGGAGGGCCGCGAATGAGCAGTTCTTC.

The DNA of the CDR3 is TGTGCCAGTAGTACTATCACCGGGAGCGACGAGCAGTACTTC. Translation gives CASSTITGSDEQYF. The rearrangement uses TRBV19 and TRBJ2-7; possibly TRBD2 for D (6 bases). CDR1 and CDR2 (germline): LNHDA, SQIVND (reference sequence). The length of the CDR3 is 14 residues. Trimming left V 4 bases short and J 5 bases short, with 15 bases between.

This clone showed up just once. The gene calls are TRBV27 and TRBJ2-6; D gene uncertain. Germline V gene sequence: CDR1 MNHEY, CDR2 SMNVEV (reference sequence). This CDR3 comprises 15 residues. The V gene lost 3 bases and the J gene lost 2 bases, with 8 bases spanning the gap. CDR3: CASSFWGAGANVLTF. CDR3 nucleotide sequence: TGTGCCAGCAGTTTCTGGGGTGCTGGGGCCAACGTCCTGACTTTC.

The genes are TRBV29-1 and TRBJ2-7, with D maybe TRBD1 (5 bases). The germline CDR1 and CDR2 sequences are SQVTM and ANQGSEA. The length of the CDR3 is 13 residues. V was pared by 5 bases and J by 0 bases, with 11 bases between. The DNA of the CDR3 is TGCAGCGTTCGGACACCTCCCTCCTACGAGCAGTACTTC. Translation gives CSVRTPPSYEQYF.

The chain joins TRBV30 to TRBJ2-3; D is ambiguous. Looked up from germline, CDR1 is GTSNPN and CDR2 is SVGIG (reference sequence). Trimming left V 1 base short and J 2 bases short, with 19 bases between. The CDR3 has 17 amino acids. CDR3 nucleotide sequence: TGTGCCTGGAGTGCAGGCCCCGCGGAAAGGGTCACAGATACGCAGTATTTT. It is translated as CAWSAGPAERVTDTQYF.